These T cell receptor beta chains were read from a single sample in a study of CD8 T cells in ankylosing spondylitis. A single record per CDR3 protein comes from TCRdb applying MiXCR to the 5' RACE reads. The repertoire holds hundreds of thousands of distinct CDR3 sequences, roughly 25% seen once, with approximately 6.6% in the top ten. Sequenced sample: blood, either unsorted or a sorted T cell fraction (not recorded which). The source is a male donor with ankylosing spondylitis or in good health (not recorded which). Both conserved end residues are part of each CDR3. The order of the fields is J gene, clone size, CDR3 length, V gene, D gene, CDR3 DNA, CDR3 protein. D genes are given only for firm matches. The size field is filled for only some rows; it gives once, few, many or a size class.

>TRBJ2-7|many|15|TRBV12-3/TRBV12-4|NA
TGTGCCAGCAGTTTTGGGGACCCCACCGTCTACGAGCAGTACTTC
CASSFGDPTVYEQYF
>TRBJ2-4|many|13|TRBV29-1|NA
TGCAGCGTTGCAGAATTAGCCAAAAACATTCAGTACTTC
CSVAELAKNIQYF
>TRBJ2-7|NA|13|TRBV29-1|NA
TGCAGCGTTGCGGCAGGGAACGCCTACGAGCAGTACTTC
CSVAAGNAYEQYF
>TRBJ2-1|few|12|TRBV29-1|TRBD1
TGCAGCGTCCGGGACAGTTTCGATGAGCAGTTCTTC
CSVRDSFDEQFF
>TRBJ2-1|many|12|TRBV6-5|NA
TGTGCCAGCACCACGGGCGGGCATGAGCAGTTCTTC
CASTTGGHEQFF
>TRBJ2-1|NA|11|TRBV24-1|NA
TGTGCCACCAGTGAACACAATGAGCAGTTCTTC
CATSEHNEQFF
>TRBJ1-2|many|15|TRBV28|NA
TGTGCCAGCATGCCTCGGGGTACTAATAACTATGGCTACACCTTC
CASMPRGTNNYGYTF
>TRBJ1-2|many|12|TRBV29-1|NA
TGCAGCGCCGAGACAGGCACCTATGGCTACACCTTC
CSAETGTYGYTF
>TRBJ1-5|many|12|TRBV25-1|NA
TGTGCCAGCGGGTTTAGCAATCAGCCCCAGCATTTT
CASGFSNQPQHF
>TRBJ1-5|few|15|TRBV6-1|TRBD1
TGTGCCAGCAGCCGCGGGACAGCGAGAGATCAGCCCCAGCATTTT
CASSRGTARDQPQHF
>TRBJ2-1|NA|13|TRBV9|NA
TGTGCCAGCAGCGTCCACCCAGGGGCTGAGCAGTTCTTC
CASSVHPGAEQFF
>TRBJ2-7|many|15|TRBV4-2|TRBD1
TGTGCCAGCAGCCAAGAGCTGGACAGGGTCAACGAGCAGTACTTC
CASSQELDRVNEQYF
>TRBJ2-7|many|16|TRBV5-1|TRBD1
TGCGCCAGCAGCTTGGATACCGGGACAGCCAAGTACGAGCAGTACTTC
CASSLDTGTAKYEQYF
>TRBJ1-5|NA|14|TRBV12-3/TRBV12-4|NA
TGTGCCAGCAGTTTATGGGGGGTGGGTCAGCCCCAGCATTTT
CASSLWGVGQPQHF
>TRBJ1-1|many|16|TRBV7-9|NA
TGTGCCAGCAGCTCAGCCCGTCCGGGGGGTAACACTGAAGCTTTCTTT
CASSSARPGGNTEAFF
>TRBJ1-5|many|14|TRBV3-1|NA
TGTGCCAGCAGCCAAAGGTCCGAAGGCCAGCCCCAGCATTTT
CASSQRSEGQPQHF
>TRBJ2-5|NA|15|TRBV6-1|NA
TGTGCCAGCAGTCGAACTTCGGGAACCTGGAAGACCCAGTACTTC
CASSRTSGTWKTQYF
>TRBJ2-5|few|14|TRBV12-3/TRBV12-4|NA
TGTGCCAGCAGTTTGGCAGGACCCAAAGAGACCCAGTACTTC
CASSLAGPKETQYF
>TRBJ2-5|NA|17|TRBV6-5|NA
TGTGCCAGCAGTTACCGCCCCCCCGGCGGGGCTCAAGAGACCCAGTACTTC
CASSYRPPGGAQETQYF
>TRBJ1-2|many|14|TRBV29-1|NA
TGCAGCGCCTTGGCGGGGAGTGGGGCCTATGGCTACACCTTC
CSALAGSGAYGYTF
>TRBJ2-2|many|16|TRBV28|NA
TGTGCCAGCAGTAGGTCTAGCGCACCGAACACCGGGGAGCTGTTTTTT
CASSRSSAPNTGELFF
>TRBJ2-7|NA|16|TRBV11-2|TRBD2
TGTGCCAGCAGCAGGCTCAGCGGGACGAGCTCCTACGAGCAGTACTTC
CASSRLSGTSSYEQYF
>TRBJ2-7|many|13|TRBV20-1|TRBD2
TGCAGTGCTGGTAGGACTAGCGGGAGAGGGCAGTACTTC
CSAGRTSGRGQYF
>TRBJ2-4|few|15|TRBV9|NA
TGTGCCAGCAGCGTAGCGGGGTCTAGCAAAAACATTCAGTACTTC
CASSVAGSSKNIQYF
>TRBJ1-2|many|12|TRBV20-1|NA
TGCAGTGCTAGGGAGGGGTCGGGGAGCTACACCTTC
CSAREGSGSYTF
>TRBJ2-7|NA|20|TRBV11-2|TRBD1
TGTGCCAGCAGCTCCCGTGCTTCGGCAGGGGGCTGGCTAGATTCCTACGAGCAGTACTTC
CASSSRASAGGWLDSYEQYF
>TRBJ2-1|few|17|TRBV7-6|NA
TGTGCCAGCAGCTTAGGGCACCTCAAGAGCTCCTACAATGAGCAGTTCTTC
CASSLGHLKSSYNEQFF
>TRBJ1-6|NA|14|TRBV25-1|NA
TGTGCCAGCAGACAGGACGGGTGGAATTCACCCCTCCACTTT
CASRQDGWNSPLHF
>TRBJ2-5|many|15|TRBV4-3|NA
TGCGCCAGCAGCCAAGATCGGACGCAGGGGGAGACCCAGTACTTC
CASSQDRTQGETQYF
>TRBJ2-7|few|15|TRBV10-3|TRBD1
TGTGCCATCAGTAGAGACAGGGATGTCACCTACGAGCAGTACTTC
CAISRDRDVTYEQYF
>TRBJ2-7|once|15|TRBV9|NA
TGTGCCAGCAGCGTAGCTCTAGACGGGCCTTACGAGCAGTACTTC
CASSVALDGPYEQYF
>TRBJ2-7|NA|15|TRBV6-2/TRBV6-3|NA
TGTGCCAGCGGAAGTGGCCGACCAAGCTCCTACGAGCAGTACTTC
CASGSGRPSSYEQYF
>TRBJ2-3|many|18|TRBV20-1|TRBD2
TGCAGTGCTAGAGATAGGAGACTAGCAGGTCAAGGTTCTCGTACGCAGTATTTT
CSARDRRLAGQGSRTQYF
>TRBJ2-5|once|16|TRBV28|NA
TGTGCCAGCAGTTCCCCACGTGGGGCGACCCAAGAGACCCAGTACTTC
CASSSPRGATQETQYF
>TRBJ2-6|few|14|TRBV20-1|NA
TGCAGTGCCTTCAACACCTATGGGGCCAACGTCCTGACTTTC
CSAFNTYGANVLTF
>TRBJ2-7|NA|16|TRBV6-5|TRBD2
TGTGCCAGCAGTTACTCGAGGCGGGAGGGGTCCTACGAGCAGTACTTC
CASSYSRREGSYEQYF
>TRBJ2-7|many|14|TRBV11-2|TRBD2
TGTGCCAGCAGCTTAGAGGCCGGGACTAGCGGGAGATACTTC
CASSLEAGTSGRYF
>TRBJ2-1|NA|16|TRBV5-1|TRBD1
TGCGCCAGCAGCCGGGAAGGGACAGGGGGAAGCAATGAGCAGTTCTTC
CASSREGTGGSNEQFF
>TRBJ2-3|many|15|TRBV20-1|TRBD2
TGCAGTGCTGGGGGAGGGGCGTCTTACACAGATACGCAGTATTTT
CSAGGGASYTDTQYF
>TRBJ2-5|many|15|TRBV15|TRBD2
TGTGCCACCAGCAGAGGAAGCGGGAACCAAGAGACCCAGTACTTC
CATSRGSGNQETQYF
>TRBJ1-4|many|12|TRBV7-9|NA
TGTGCCAGCAGCTCAAAGACGGAAAAACTGTTTTTT
CASSSKTEKLFF
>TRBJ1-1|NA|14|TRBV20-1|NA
TGCAGTGCTAGGGGCGCGGGTATGAACACTGAAGCTTTCTTT
CSARGAGMNTEAFF
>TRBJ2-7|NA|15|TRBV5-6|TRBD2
TGTGCCAGCAGCGCCATCGGACTAGACTCCTACGAGCAGTACTTC
CASSAIGLDSYEQYF
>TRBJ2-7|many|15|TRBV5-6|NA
TGTGCCAGCAGCAATAGGGAACGGAACTCCTACGAGCAGTACTTC
CASSNRERNSYEQYF
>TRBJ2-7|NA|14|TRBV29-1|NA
TGCAGCGTTGACGTCCCCCTCTTAGAGGACGAGCAGTACTTC
CSVDVPLLEDEQYF
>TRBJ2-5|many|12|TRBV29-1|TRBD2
TGCAGCGTCGGGAGGGCCGAAGAGACCCAGTACTTC
CSVGRAEETQYF
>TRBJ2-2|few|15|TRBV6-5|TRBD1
TGTGCCAGCAGTTTGCGACAGGGTAAACCCGGGGAGCTGTTTTTT
CASSLRQGKPGELFF
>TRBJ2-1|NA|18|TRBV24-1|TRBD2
TGTGCCACCAGTGATCCTAAACCCGGGAGGGCCATCTACAATGAGCAGTTCTTC
CATSDPKPGRAIYNEQFF
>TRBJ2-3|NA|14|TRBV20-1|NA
TGCAGTGCTACACTACCCTATGGCACAGATACGCAGTATTTT
CSATLPYGTDTQYF
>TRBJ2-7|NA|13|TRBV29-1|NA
TGCAGAGTTAAAGGCTTTCTAACCTACGAGCAGTACTTC
CRVKGFLTYEQYF